This entry concerns a single T cell receptor (beta chain). What it recognizes is unknown. A multiplex PCR was run with 60 Vbeta primers and 13 Jbeta primers. This table comes from immunoSEQ multiplex PCR, and its TCRdb copy is limited to in-frame clones, with some not included. Of 150,000 to 200,000 clones listed, about four fifths are singletons. This sample is drawn from a study of cytomegalovirus exposure and HLA in healthy donors. Study-level results: Rare TCR sequences predominated, though certain public TCRs were found in many donors. The study dropped some indistinguishable V segments, TRBV6-2 and TRBV6-3 among them. A later analysis linked a missense variant in DCLRE1C to the trimming of TCR beta V and J genes. The study assumed roughly uniform donor sequencing depth for presence/absence analyses.

With 1 base removed from V and 5 bases from J, the gap between germline ends came to 8 bases. The CDR3 length is 13 residues. Germline V gene data show CDR1 as PRHDT and CDR2 as FYEKMQ (reference sequence). The chain has TRBV13 and TRBJ1-2; D may be TRBD1 (5 bases). The sample was PBMCs. The sequence came from a man aged 35-49 years in good health and CMV-seronegative. CDR3 residues: CASSLEQVYGYTF. Written as DNA, the CDR3 is TGTGCCAGCAGCTTAGAACAGGTTTATGGCTACACCTTC.